These 8 T cell receptor beta chains were sequenced from one sample in a study of OX40 agonist ivuxolimab in advanced cancers. Libraries were prepared by immunoSEQ multiplex PCR; TCRdb keeps only in-frame clonotypes and omits some of them. The sample has some 20,000 clones; 80% to 90% are singletons. The material was CD4+ or CD8+ T cells sorted from blood, obtained in a trial of the OX40 agonist ivuxolimab. All receptors come from an adult with an advanced solid tumor such as melanoma, head and neck, liver or kidney cancer.

The CDR3 spells CASSTRDRDNTEAFF. In DNA form, the CDR3 reads TGTGCCAGTAGTACCCGGGACAGGGATAACACTGAAGCTTTCTTT. V and J are TRBV19 and TRBJ1-1, with TRBD1 matching 9 bases. Germline loops: CDR1 LNHDA, CDR2 SQIVND (reference sequence). J gave up 2 bases and V 4 bases, and 5 bases lay outside the gene matches. This CDR3 spans 15 amino acids.

The rearrangement uses TRBV11-2 and TRBJ2-1; D may be TRBD2 (6 bases). Germline CDR1 and CDR2: SGHAT and FQNNGV. V dropped 0 bases and J dropped 2 bases, with 11 bases sitting between them. The CDR3 is 16 residues long. CDR3 loop: CASSLESGVPYNEQFF. Here the CDR3 DNA reads TGTGCCAGCAGCTTAGAGTCGGGAGTACCCTACAATGAGCAGTTCTTC.

This sequence joins TRBV6-1 and TRBJ2-3; D possibly corresponds to TRBD2 (6 bases). Germline CDR1 MNHNS, CDR2 SASEGT. The V and J ends lost 4 bases and 6 bases respectively, with 11 bases between them. CDR3 length equals 13 residues. CDR3 coding DNA: TGTGCCAGCAGTGTGGCGGGGACCGATACGCAGTATTTT. Residues: CASSVAGTDTQYF.

V gene TRBV9 combines with J gene TRBJ2-5; 9 nucleotides align to TRBD1. The CDR3 has 14 amino acids. V was pared by 3 bases and J by 5 bases, with 5 bases of the junction left unmatched. Per germline, CDR1 SGDLS and CDR2 YYNGEE. The CDR3 here is CASSATGGGETQYF. The CDR3, as DNA: TGTGCCAGCAGCGCGACAGGGGGAGGGGAGACCCAGTACTTC. Based on the CDR3 plus reference TRBV9 and TRBJ2-5, the full variable domain is DSGVTQTPKHLITATGQRVTLRCSPRSGDLSVYWYQQSLDQGLQFLIQYYNGEERAKGNILERFSAQQFPDLHSELNLSSLELGDSALYFCASSATGGGETQYFGPGTRLLVL.

The J gene is TRBJ1-2, the V gene TRBV11-2; D perhaps matches TRBD1 (5 bases). V lost 1 base to trimming and J lost 3 bases, with 9 bases between them. The length of the CDR3 is 14 residues. Germline loops: CDR1 SGHAT, CDR2 FQNNGV. The CDR3 loop reads CASSLGGDDYGYTF. CDR3 sequence (DNA): TGTGCCAGCAGCTTAGGGGGGGATGACTATGGCTACACCTTC.

The CDR3 region is CATRGANQPQHF. CDR3 nucleotides: TGTGCCACCAGGGGTGCGAATCAGCCCCAGCATTTT. The rearrangement joins TRBV19 to TRBJ1-5, with a weak D call TRBD1 (6 bases). The CDR3 sequence is 12 residues long. Germline loops: CDR1 LNHDA, CDR2 SQIVND (reference sequence). V was cut by 10 bases and J by 4 bases, with 11 bases left in between.

As DNA, the CDR3 is TGCGCCAGCGAGCGGGGAGGGGGGGAGCTGTTTTTT. Protein: CASERGGGELFF. The chain has TRBV10-2 and TRBJ2-2; TRBD2 matches 7 bases. The CDR3 runs to 12 residues. Germline trimming cut 8 bases from V and 8 bases from J; bases unmatched to any gene: 5. Germline assignment: CDR1 WSHSY and CDR2 SAAADI.

This clone was recorded only once. V usage is TRBV7-9 and J usage is TRBJ2-1, with D hard to call. The V and J ends lost 5 bases and 8 bases respectively, with 10 bases between them. Germline CDR1 is SEHNR and CDR2 is FQNEAQ (reference sequence). The CDR3 is 12 amino acids. CDR3 protein: CASSLRTDEQFF. In nucleotides, the CDR3 is TGTGCCAGCAGCCTAAGGACGGATGAGCAGTTCTTC.